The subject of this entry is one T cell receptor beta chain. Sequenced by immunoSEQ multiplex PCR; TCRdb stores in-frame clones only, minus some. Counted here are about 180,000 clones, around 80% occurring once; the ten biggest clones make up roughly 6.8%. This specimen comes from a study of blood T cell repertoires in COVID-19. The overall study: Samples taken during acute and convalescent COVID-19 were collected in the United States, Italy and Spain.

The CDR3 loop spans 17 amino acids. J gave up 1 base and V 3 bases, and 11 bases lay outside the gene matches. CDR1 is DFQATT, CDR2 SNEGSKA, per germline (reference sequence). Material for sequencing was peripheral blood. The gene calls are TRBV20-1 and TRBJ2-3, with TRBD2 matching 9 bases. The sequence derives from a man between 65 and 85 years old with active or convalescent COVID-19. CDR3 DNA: TGCAGTGCTAGTAGAGTAGCGGGAGAGGGCGGCACAGATACGCAGTATTTT. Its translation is CSASRVAGEGGTDTQYF.